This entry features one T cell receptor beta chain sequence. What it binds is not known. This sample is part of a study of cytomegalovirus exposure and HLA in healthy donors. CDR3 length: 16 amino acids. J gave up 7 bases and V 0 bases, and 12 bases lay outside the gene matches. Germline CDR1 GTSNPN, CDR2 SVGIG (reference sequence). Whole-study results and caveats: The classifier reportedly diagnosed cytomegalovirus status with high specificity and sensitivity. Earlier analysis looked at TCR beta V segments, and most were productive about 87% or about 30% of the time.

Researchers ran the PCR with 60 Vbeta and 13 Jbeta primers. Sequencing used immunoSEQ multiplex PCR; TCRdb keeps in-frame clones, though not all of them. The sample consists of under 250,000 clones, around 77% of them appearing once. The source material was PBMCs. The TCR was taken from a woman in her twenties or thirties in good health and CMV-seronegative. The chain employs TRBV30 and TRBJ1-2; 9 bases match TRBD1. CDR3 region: CAWSVTGLDRGSGYTF. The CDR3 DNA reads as TGTGCCTGGAGTGTCACTGGATTGGACAGGGGCAGTGGCTACACCTTC. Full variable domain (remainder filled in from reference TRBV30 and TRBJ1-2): SQTIHQWPATLVQPVGSPLSLECTVEGTSNPNLYWYRQAAGRGLQLLFYSVGIGQISSEVPQNLSASRPQDRQFILSSKKLLLSDSGFYLCAWSVTGLDRGSGYTFGSGTRLTVV.